The next 13 T cell receptor beta chains were all read from a single sample in a study of blood T cell repertoires in COVID-19 (dated by TCRdb to about 2020). The library was built by means of the immunoSEQ multiplex PCR assay. TCRdb stores this immuneACCESS table with in-frame sequences only. Part of the clones is absent; in the studies checked, under half of the shortfall reflects unresolved V genes, and no reason is known for the rest. The sample records roughly 88,000 clones, 80% to 90% of which are singletons. The ten largest clonotypes hold roughly 15% of the sample. The sample taken for sequencing was peripheral blood. These receptors all come from a woman older than 75 with acute or convalescent COVID-19.

This chain uses TRBV5-4 with TRBJ1-1; TRBD1 aligns across 9 bases. Germline CDR1 reads SGHNT; CDR2 reads YYREEE (reference sequence). The CDR3 has 14 amino acids. V gave up 3 bases and J gave up 3 bases; unmatched junction bases: 3. CDR3 nucleotides: TGTGCCAGCAGCTCAGACAGGGGGTACACTGAAGCTTTCTTT. Its translation: CASSSDRGYTEAFF.

This rearrangement joins TRBV5-1 to TRBJ1-2; D gene uncertain. CDR3 size: 13 residues. The V and J ends lost 2 bases and 4 bases respectively, with 9 bases between them. The germline CDR1 and CDR2 sequences are SGHRS and YFSETQ. CDR3 amino acids: CASSFGFSYGYTF. The DNA for the CDR3 is TGCGCCAGCAGCTTCGGGTTCTCCTATGGCTACACCTTC. Filled out from reference TRBV5-1 and TRBJ1-2, the complete variable domain reads KAGVTQTPRYLIKTRGQQVTLSCSPISGHRSVSWYQQTPGQGLQFLFEYFSETQRNKGNFPGRFSGRQFSNSRSEMNVSTLELGDSALYLCASSFGFSYGYTFGSGTRLTVV.

This clone was picked up one time. This chain connects TRBV18 to TRBJ1-1, with D perhaps matching TRBD1 (6 bases). Trimming removed 0 bases at V and 6 bases at J, with 20 bases between. The CDR3 contains 17 residues. Germline CDR1 reads KGHSH; CDR2 reads LQKENI. This CDR3 reads CASSPPRGTQSVPEAFF. The CDR3 nucleotides are TGTGCCAGCTCACCACCGCGGGGGACACAGTCGGTCCCTGAAGCTTTCTTT.

The J gene is TRBJ2-4, the V gene TRBV2; 7 nucleotides line up with TRBD2. This CDR3 has 17 amino acids. V gave up 4 bases and J gave up 0 bases; unmatched junction bases: 9. CDR1 is SNHLY, CDR2 FYNNEI, per germline. The CDR3 DNA follows: TGTGCCAGCAGTGCTAGCGGAGTATCCCTAGCCAAAAACATTCAGTACTTC. Translation gives CASSASGVSLAKNIQYF. Supplemented by reference TRBV2 and TRBJ2-4, the full variable domain reads EPEVTQTPSHQVTQMGQEVILRCVPISNHLYFYWYRQILGQKVEFLVSFYNNEISEKSEIFDDQFSVERPDGSNFTLKIRSTKLEDSAMYFCASSASGVSLAKNIQYFGAGTRLSVL.

In its sample, this clone was seen once. The V call is TRBV9, the J call TRBJ2-7; 7 positions match TRBD1. This CDR3 is 13 amino acids long. CDR1 and CDR2 from the germline V gene are SGDLS and YYNGEE. The junction had 8 bases not matched to a gene; V was cut back by 4 bases and J by 7 bases. The CDR3 DNA is TGTGCCAGCAGCTCGACAGGGCTAGGTGAGCAGTACTTC. Translating gives CASSSTGLGEQYF.

The J gene is TRBJ1-1, the V gene TRBV23-1; a weak D match, TRBD1 (5 bases). TRBV23-1 is an ORF for which the function is uncertain. Trimming stripped 5 bases from V and 4 bases from J, with 29 bases between. This CDR3 is built from 19 residues. The CDR3 spells CASSFDAGPPVRSGTEAFF. CDR3 in DNA: TGCGCCAGCAGTTTCGACGCGGGACCTCCCGTCAGGTCGGGCACTGAAGCTTTCTTT.

This clone was seen a handful of times. This chain uses TRBV7-2 with TRBJ1-1, with TRBD1 as a possible D gene (6 bases). With 2 bases removed from V and 1 base from J, the gap between germline ends came to 11 bases. The CDR3 runs 15 residues. The germline CDR1 and CDR2 sequences are SGHTA and FQGNSA. This CDR3 reads CASSLSRGTNTEAFF. The CDR3 DNA follows: TGTGCCAGCAGCTTATCCAGGGGTACGAACACTGAAGCTTTCTTT.

The gene calls are TRBV10-1 and TRBJ1-2, with a tentative D call TRBD1 (5 bases). Germline-derived CDR1 and CDR2 are WNHNN and SYGVQD (reference sequence). This CDR3 region has 16 residues. Trimming shortened V by 3 bases and J by 2 bases, and 16 bases separated the two germline ends. The CDR3 DNA sequence: TGCGCCAGCAGTGAAGGGGACCTCGCGGGGAACTATGGCTACACCTTC. Amino acids: CASSEGDLAGNYGYTF.

This clone showed up just a few times. The CDR3 DNA sequence: TGTGCCAGCAGTGAAGCGACCGTTACTGGGAGGAGCTATGGCTACACCTTC. Its translation: CASSEATVTGRSYGYTF. The rearrangement uses TRBV6-1 and TRBJ1-2; D is unresolved. The CDR3 totals 17 residues. V was trimmed by 0 bases and J by 4 bases, leaving 18 bases between them. The V gene's germline CDR1 is MNHNS and CDR2 SASEGT.

The rearrangement joins TRBV5-1 to TRBJ1-2; the D is unclear. The germline gives CDR1 SGHRS, CDR2 YFSETQ. V dropped 0 bases and J dropped 0 bases, with 6 bases sitting between them. The CDR3 spans 14 residues. The CDR3 nucleotides read TGCGCCAGCAGCTTGGACGGAGCTAACTATGGCTACACCTTC. It translates to CASSLDGANYGYTF.

The rearrangement links TRBV10-3 to TRBJ2-2; 9 bases are a match to TRBD1. Trimming removed 10 bases from V and 2 bases from J; junction bases left unmatched: 8. Germline lookup yields CDR1 ENHRY and CDR2 SYGVKD. CDR3 length: 15 amino acids. The CDR3 region is CATTSDRGNTGELFF. For the CDR3, the DNA is TGTGCCACGACCTCGGACAGGGGAAACACCGGGGAGCTGTTTTTT.

V usage is TRBV25-1 and J usage is TRBJ2-7; 9 bases are shared with TRBD1. Unmatched junction bases numbered 10, after V lost 2 bases and J lost 5 bases. This CDR3 region has 16 residues. Germline CDR1 MGHDK, CDR2 SYGVNS. The CDR3 DNA sequence: TGTGCCAGCAGTGAACAAATGGGACAGGGCTACGACGAGCAGTACTTC. Its protein product is CASSEQMGQGYDEQYF.

The genes are TRBV5-6 and TRBJ2-7, with D possibly TRBD2 on 6 matching bases. V lost 4 bases and J lost 4, with 18 bases in between. CDR3 length: 15 amino acids. Germline CDR1 is SGHDT and CDR2 is YYEEEE. The CDR3 DNA sequence: TGTGCCAGCAGCGTGGGACTGCTAACTGTGTACGAGCAGTACTTC. Translated, it gives CASSVGLLTVYEQYF.